This T cell receptor beta chain was sequenced in a study of cytomegalovirus exposure and HLA in healthy donors. Study-level information: Among about 190 million T cells, an earlier analysis found 117 million unique TCR beta sequences. Among the approximately 370 donors who were genotyped, around 77% fell in the genetic ancestry cluster that is associated with self-reported Caucasian donors. Study results and caveats: It was reported in a later analysis that an Asian-associated ancestry cluster showed fewer N-insertions than the approximately 700-donor mean. An analysis was carried out at a later point. It showed that HLA-associated TCR beta chains were more clonally expanded than equally common non-associated chains.

With 60 Vbeta and 13 Jbeta primers, the PCR was carried out. TCRdb's table, derived via immunoSEQ multiplex PCR, lists solely in-frame clones and lacks some. Among about 160,000 clones, 70% to 85% were seen once, and the ten largest hold more than 3%. This clone was found once. What it recognizes is unknown. The CDR3 has 17 residues. V gave up 3 bases and J gave up 2 bases, with 18 bases separating them. The V gene's germline CDR1 is MGHRA and CDR2 YSYEKL. This TCR was sampled from a man aged 25 to 40 in good health and CMV-seropositive. The chain carries TRBV4-1 and TRBJ2-3, with a possible D match to TRBD1 (6 bases). Source material: PBMCs. The CDR3 is CASSQTVGDTYTDTQYF. CDR3 DNA: TGCGCCAGCAGCCAGACAGTAGGGGACACCTACACAGATACGCAGTATTTT.